This T cell receptor (beta chain) was captured in a study of long-term antiretroviral therapy in people with HIV. Across the whole study: The earliest samples predate the 2015 immediate-ART recommendation by about a decade.

In regard to this clone: What it recognizes is unknown.

V gave up 4 bases and J gave up 7 bases; unmatched junction bases: 10. Germline CDR1 is SSHAT and CDR2 is FNYEAQ (reference sequence). The CDR3 has 16 residues. Study-wide results and limits: An increase in diversity followed ART, yet levels stayed below transplant donor controls.

Version v3.0 of the immunoSEQ assay was performed at survey level. Per-sample targets for sequencing were roughly 35,000-50,000 T-cell genomes. Assay: immunoSEQ multiplex PCR; the TCRdb copy retains only in-frame clones and omits some. The table has 30,000 to 35,000 clones, roughly 74% seen once. Specimen: unsorted PBMCs, collected 3 years after starting antiretroviral therapy. The genes are TRBV7-7 and TRBJ2-2, with 9 bases identical to TRBD2. The TCR originated in a man between 45 and 60 years old with HIV. CDR3 region: CASSSLAGERNGELFF. The CDR3 DNA is TGTGCCAGCAGCTCTTTAGCGGGAGAAAGGAACGGGGAGCTGTTTTTT.